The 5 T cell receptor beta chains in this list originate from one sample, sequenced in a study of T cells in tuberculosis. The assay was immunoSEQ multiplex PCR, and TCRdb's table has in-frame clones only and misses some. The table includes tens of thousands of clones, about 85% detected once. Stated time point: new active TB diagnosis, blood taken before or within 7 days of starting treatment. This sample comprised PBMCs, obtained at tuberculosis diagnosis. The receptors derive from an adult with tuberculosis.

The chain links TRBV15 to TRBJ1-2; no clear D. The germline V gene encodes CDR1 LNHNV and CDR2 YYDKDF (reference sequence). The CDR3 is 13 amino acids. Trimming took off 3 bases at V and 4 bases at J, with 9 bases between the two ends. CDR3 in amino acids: CATSRGLAYGYTF. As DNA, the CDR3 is TGTGCCACCAGCAGGGGCCTGGCCTATGGCTACACCTTC.

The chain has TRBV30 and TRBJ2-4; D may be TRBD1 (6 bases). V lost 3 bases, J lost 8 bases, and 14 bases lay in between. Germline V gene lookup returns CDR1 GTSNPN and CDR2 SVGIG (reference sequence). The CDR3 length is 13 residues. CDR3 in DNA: TGTGCCTGGAGCGAAGACAGGTCGGACATTCAGTACTTC. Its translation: CAWSEDRSDIQYF.

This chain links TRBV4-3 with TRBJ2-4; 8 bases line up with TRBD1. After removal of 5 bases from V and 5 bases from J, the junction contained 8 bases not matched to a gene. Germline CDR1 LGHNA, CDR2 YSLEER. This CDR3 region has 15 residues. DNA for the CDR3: TGCGCCAGCAGCGAAGCGGCAGGGGGCCAAAACATTCAGTACTTC. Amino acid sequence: CASSEAAGGQNIQYF.

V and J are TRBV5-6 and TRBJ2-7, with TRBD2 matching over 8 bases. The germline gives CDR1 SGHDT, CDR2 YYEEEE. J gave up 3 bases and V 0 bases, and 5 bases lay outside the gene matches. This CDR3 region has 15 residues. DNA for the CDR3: TGTGCCAGCAGCTTGGACGGGGCGGGAGGCTACGAGCAGTACTTC. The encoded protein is CASSLDGAGGYEQYF.

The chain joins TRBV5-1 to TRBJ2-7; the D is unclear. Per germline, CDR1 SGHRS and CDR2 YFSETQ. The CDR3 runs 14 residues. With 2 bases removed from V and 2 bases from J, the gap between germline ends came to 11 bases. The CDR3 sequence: CASSFDLATYEQYF. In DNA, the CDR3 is TGCGCCAGCAGCTTCGACTTGGCCACCTACGAGCAGTACTTC.